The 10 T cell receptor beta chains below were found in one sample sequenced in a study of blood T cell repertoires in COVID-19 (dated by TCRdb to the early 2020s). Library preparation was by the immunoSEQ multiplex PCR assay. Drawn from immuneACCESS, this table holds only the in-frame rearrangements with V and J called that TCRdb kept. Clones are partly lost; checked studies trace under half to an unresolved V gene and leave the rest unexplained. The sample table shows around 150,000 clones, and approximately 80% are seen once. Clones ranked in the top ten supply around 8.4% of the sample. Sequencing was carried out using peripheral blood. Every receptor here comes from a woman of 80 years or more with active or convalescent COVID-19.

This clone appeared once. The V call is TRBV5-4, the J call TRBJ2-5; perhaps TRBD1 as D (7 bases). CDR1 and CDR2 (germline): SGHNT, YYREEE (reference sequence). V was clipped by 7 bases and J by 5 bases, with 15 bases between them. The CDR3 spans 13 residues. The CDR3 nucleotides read TGTGCCAGCCTGGAACAGGGGAGGGAGACCCAGTACTTC. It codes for CASLEQGRETQYF.

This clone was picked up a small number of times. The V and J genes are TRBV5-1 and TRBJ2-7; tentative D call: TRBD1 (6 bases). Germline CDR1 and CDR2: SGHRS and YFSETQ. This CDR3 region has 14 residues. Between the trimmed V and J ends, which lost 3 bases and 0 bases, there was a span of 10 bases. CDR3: CASSSDRGSYEQYF. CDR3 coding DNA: TGCGCCAGCAGCTCGGACAGAGGCTCCTACGAGCAGTACTTC.

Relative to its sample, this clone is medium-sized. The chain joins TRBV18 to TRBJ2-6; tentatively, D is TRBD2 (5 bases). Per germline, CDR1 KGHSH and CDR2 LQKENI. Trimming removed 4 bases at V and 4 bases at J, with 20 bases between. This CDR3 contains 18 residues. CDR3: CASSQNRGRTSGANVLTF. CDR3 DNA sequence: TGTGCCAGCTCACAGAATCGCGGGCGGACGTCCGGGGCCAACGTCCTGACTTTC. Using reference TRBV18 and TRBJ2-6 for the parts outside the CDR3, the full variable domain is NAGVMQNPRHLVRRRGQEARLRCSPMKGHSHVYWYRQLPEEGLKFMVYLQKENIIDESGMPKERFSAEFPKEGPSILRIQQVVRGDSAAYFCASSQNRGRTSGANVLTFGAGSRLTVL.

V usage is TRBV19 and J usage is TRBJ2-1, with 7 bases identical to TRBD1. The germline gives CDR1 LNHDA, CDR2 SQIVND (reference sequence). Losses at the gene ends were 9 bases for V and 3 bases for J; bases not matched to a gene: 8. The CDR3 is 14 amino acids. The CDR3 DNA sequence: TGTGCCAGCCAACAGGGGCCGGGCTACAATGAGCAGTTCTTC. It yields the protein CASQQGPGYNEQFF.

The CDR3 here is CASSAGGGEKLFF. The CDR3 bases are TGTGCCAGCAGTGCGGGAGGTGGAGAAAAACTGTTTTTT. The V gene is TRBV27, the J gene TRBJ1-4, with D hard to call. V lost 5 bases and J lost 8, with 12 bases in between. CDR1 is MNHEY, CDR2 SMNVEV, per germline (reference sequence). CDR3 size: 13 residues.

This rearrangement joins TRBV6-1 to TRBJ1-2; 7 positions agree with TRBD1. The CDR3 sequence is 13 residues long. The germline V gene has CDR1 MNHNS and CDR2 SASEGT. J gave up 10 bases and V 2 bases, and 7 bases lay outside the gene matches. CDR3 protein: CASSETAGQTYTF. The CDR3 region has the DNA TGTGCCAGCAGTGAAACGGCGGGACAGACCTACACCTTC.

Written as DNA, the CDR3 is TGTGCCAGCAGCACGGGACAGCTTAGCCACGAGCAGTACTTC. This encodes CASSTGQLSHEQYF. The chain joins TRBV7-9 to TRBJ2-7, with 7 bases fitting TRBD1. This CDR3 comprises 14 residues. V shed 5 bases and J 5 bases; nucleotides not matched to a gene: 9. Germline-derived CDR1 and CDR2 are SEHNR and FQNEAQ (reference sequence).

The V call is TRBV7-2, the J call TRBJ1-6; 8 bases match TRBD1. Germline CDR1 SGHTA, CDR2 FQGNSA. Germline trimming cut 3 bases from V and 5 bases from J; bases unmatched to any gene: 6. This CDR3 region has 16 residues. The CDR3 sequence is CASSFSRTGNNSPLHF. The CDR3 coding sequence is TGTGCCAGCAGCTTTTCGAGGACAGGGAATAATTCACCCCTCCACTTT.

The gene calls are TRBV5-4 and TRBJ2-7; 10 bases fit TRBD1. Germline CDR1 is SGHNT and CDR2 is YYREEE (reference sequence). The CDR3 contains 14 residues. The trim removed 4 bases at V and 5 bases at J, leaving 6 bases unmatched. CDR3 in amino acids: CASSAGQGFHEQYF. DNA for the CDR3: TGTGCCAGCAGCGCGGGACAGGGGTTCCACGAGCAGTACTTC. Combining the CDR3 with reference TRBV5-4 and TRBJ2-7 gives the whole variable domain ETGVTQSPTHLIKTRGQQVTLRCSSQSGHNTVSWYQQALGQGPQFIFQYYREEENGRGNFPPRFSGLQFPNYSSELNVNALELDDSALYLCASSAGQGFHEQYFGPGTRLTVT.

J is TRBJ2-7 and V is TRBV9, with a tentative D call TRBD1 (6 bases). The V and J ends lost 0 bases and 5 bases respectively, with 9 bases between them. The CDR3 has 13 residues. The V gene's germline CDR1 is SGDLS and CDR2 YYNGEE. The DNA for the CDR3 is TGTGCCAGCAGCGTAGCAGGGGCCCACGAGCAGTACTTC. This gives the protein CASSVAGAHEQYF.